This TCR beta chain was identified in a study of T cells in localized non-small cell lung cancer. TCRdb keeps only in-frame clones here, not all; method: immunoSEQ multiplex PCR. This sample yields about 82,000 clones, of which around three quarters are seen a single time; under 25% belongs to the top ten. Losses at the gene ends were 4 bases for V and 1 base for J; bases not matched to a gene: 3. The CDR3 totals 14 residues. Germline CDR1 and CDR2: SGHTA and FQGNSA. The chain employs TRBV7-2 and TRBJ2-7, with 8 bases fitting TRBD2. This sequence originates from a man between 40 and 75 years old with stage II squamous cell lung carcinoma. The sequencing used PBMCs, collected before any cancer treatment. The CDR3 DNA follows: TGTGCCAGCAGCTGGCGGGGGGCGTCCTACGAGCAGTACTTC. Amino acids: CASSWRGASYEQYF.